This TCR beta chain was retrieved from a study of T cells in narcolepsy. The wider study: Patients with NT1 or NT2 and healthy control donors were enrolled.

Study-wide results and limits: Autoreactive clonotypes reportedly recurred in blood of same and different patients, not controls. Autoreactive HCRT-specific and TRIB2-specific clonotypes were marked in same-patient CSF-versus-blood CD4+ comparisons.

The germline V gene has CDR1 SGHDT and CDR2 YYEEEE. Trimming removed 0 bases from V and 5 bases from J, with 14 bases in between. The CDR3 has 15 residues. Clones were read by immunoSEQ multiplex PCR, and TCRdb kept only the in-frame ones, dropping some. The sample lists fewer than 40,000 clones, more than 75% occurring once. A note on this clone: The antigen is not known.

The gene calls are TRBV5-6 and TRBJ1-1; tentative D call: TRBD1 (6 bases). The source material was memory (CD45RA-) CD4+ T cells from blood. The sequence came from a human donor in good health. CDR3 sequence: CASSLDTGSGTEAFF. In nucleotides, the CDR3 is TGTGCCAGCAGCTTGGATACAGGGTCAGGGACTGAAGCTTTCTTT.